The 2 T cell receptor beta chains below come from one sample, sequenced in a study of blood T cell repertoires in COVID-19. TCRdb's table, derived via immunoSEQ multiplex PCR, lists solely in-frame clones and lacks some. The sample includes approximately 250,000 clones, approximately 80% of them seen just once. Sequencing input: peripheral blood. Every receptor here comes from a woman in her forties who had recovered from COVID-19.

The chain is built from TRBV7-9 and TRBJ2-7, with TRBD2 as a possible D gene (5 bases). The CDR3 has 14 residues. Germline V gene data show CDR1 as SEHNR and CDR2 as FQNEAQ (reference sequence). With 4 bases removed from V and 0 bases from J, the gap between germline ends came to 10 bases. The CDR3 DNA follows: TGTGCCAGCAGCTCTGCGGGCGGCTCCTACGAGCAGTACTTC. Residues: CASSSAGGSYEQYF.

The chain combines TRBV5-1 with TRBJ2-1; TRBD1 matches at 7 bases. The germline CDR1 and CDR2 sequences are SGHRS and YFSETQ. The trim removed 0 bases at V and 4 bases at J, leaving 4 bases unmatched. CDR3 length: 15 amino acids. CDR3 sequence: CASSLGTGTYNEQFF. Here the CDR3 DNA reads TGCGCCAGCAGCTTGGGGACAGGAACTTACAATGAGCAGTTCTTC. Using reference TRBV5-1 and TRBJ2-1 for the parts outside the CDR3, the full variable domain is KAGVTQTPRYLIKTRGQQVTLSCSPISGHRSVSWYQQTPGQGLQFLFEYFSETQRNKGNFPGRFSGRQFSNSRSEMNVSTLELGDSALYLCASSLGTGTYNEQFFGPGTRLTVL.